This TCR beta chain was sequenced for a study of blood T cell repertoires in COVID-19. This CDR3 is built from 19 residues. Germline V lookup: CDR1 SGHDN, CDR2 FVKESK. V trimming: 3 bases; J trimming: 0 bases; junction bases outside the gene matches: 7. TCRdb's table, derived via immunoSEQ multiplex PCR, lists solely in-frame clones and lacks some. This sample carries hundreds of thousands of clones, approximately 82% of them seen once, and the ten largest clones take 1.5% to 2%. The chain combines TRBV14 with TRBJ2-1; 14 bases match TRBD2. This receptor was taken from a woman aged 80 or older with acute or convalescent COVID-19. Specimen: peripheral blood. The CDR3 loop is CASSHGTSGRLSSYNEQFF. CDR3 in DNA: TGTGCCAGCAGCCACGGGACTAGCGGGAGATTAAGCTCCTACAATGAGCAGTTCTTC.